This T cell receptor beta chain is drawn from a study of blood T cell repertoires in COVID-19. Study information: PBMCs, B-cell-depleted T cells, or T cells provided the cDNA or gDNA that made up the material.

TCRdb's table, derived via immunoSEQ multiplex PCR, lists solely in-frame clones and lacks some. This table has roughly 160,000 clones, roughly 88% appearing once. This receptor was identified in a woman aged 60-75 years who had recovered from COVID-19. The sequenced sample was PBMCs or T cells enriched from blood (not recorded which).

The CDR3 reads CASSAQAGAALSGNTIYF. In nucleotides, the CDR3 is TGTGCCAGCAGCGCTCAGGCGGGGGCGGCCCTCTCTGGAAACACCATATATTTT. The chain is built from TRBV9 and TRBJ1-3, with a weak D call TRBD1 (6 bases). The V and J ends lost 3 bases and 0 bases respectively, with 19 bases between them. Germline CDR1 reads SGDLS; CDR2 reads YYNGEE. This CDR3 comprises 18 residues.